This T cell receptor beta chain emerged from a study of blood T cell repertoires in COVID-19. Background on the study: Collection of acute and convalescent COVID-19 samples took place in the United States, Italy and Spain. T cells, B-cell-depleted T cells, or PBMCs provided the cDNA or gDNA that served as material.

V lost 7 bases and J lost 4, with 19 bases in between. Germline CDR1 reads LNHDA; CDR2 reads SQIVND (reference sequence). CDR3 length: 15 residues. This clone was seen a single time. In the authors' methods: Reference gene primer amplification gave estimated nucleated cell counts. Method: immunoSEQ multiplex PCR; TCRdb's copy keeps in-frame clones and lacks some. The V and J calls and the clone size are those of that table, but D and trimming were determined from the DNA. The profile covers roughly 150,000 clones, with approximately 86% appearing a single time and just over 2.5% taken by the ten largest.

This TCR came from a woman of 80 years or more with COVID-19, enrolled during active disease. V and J are TRBV19 and TRBJ2-5, with D possibly matching TRBD1 (6 bases). The source material was peripheral blood. CDR3 protein: CASKGESGRVETQYF. For the CDR3, the DNA is TGTGCCAGTAAGGGGGAATCGGGGCGAGTAGAGACCCAGTACTTC.